This TCR beta chain came from a study of radiotherapy plus CTLA-4 blockade in lung cancer. Overall study: Objective responses arose in 15% to 20% of patients, and 25% to 35% experienced disease control.

Notes on the study in general: Expansion of tumor-derived TCR clones was observed in blood after radiotherapy plus ipilimumab. Strongest reported response predictors: early blood clone changes and post-radiation interferon-beta.

On this clone: Its antigen is still unknown.

Focal radiation with ipilimumab CTLA-4 blockade was given to patients with chemo-refractory metastatic non-small-cell lung cancer. Sequencing used immunoSEQ multiplex PCR; TCRdb keeps in-frame clones, though not all of them. The profile shows some 46,000 clones, 82% of them singletons. The germline gives CDR1 KGHSH, CDR2 LQKENI. V was cut by 2 bases and J by 4 bases, with 12 bases left in between. The CDR3 has 15 amino acids. The chain employs TRBV18 and TRBJ1-5; tentatively, D is TRBD1 (5 bases). The receptor comes from a human donor with non-small cell lung cancer who had stable disease on radiotherapy plus ipilimumab. The specimen comprised peripheral blood, sampled from a patient treated with radiotherapy plus ipilimumab. The CDR3 loop reads CASSPAGVGNQPQHF. In DNA form, the CDR3 reads TGTGCCAGCTCACCAGCGGGGGTCGGGAATCAGCCCCAGCATTTT.